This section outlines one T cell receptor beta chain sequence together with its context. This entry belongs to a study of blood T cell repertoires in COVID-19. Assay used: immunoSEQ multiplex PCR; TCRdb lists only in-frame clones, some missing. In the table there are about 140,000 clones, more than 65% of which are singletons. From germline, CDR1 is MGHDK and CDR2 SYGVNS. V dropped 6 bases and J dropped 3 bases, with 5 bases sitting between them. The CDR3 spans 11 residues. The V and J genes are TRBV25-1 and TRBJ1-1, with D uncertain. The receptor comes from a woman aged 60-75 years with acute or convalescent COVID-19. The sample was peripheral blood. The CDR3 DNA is TGTGCCAGCAGGTCATACACTGAAGCTTTCTTT. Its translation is CASRSYTEAFF. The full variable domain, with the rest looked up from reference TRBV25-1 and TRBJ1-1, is EADIYQTPRYLVIGTGKKITLECSQTMGHDKMYWYQQDPGMELHLIHYSYGVNSTEKGDLSSESTVSRIRTEHFPLTLESARPSHTSQYLCASRSYTEAFFGQGTRLTVV.